A selection of T cell receptor beta chains follows, all from one sample in a study of CD8 T cells in ankylosing spondylitis. TCRdb independently ran MiXCR on the 5' RACE reads; one entry per CDR3 protein. The sample shows 250,000 to 350,000 distinct CDR3 sequences, 8% of them seen only once. Specimen: blood, either unsorted or a sorted T cell fraction (not recorded which). Receptors originate from a male donor with ankylosing spondylitis. Each CDR3 is given with its conserved first and last residue. D genes are given only for firm matches. Clone size is given for some rows only: seen once, a few or many times, or a class if the clone is expanded.

D | J | V | size | CDR3 | DNA
- | TRBJ2-1 | TRBV29-1 | few | CSAWDDEQFF | TGCAGCGCATGGGATGATGAGCAGTTCTTC
TRBD2 | TRBJ2-1 | TRBV19 | few | CASSIRAGESYNEQFF | TGTGCCAGTAGTATTCGGGCGGGAGAATCCTACAATGAGCAGTTCTTC
TRBD1 | TRBJ2-2 | TRBV29-1 | few | CSVLTGYTGELFF | TGCAGCGTCCTGACAGGGTACACCGGGGAGCTGTTTTTT
- | TRBJ2-4 | TRBV4-1 | - | CASSESGQILAKNIQYF | TGCGCCAGCAGTGAATCGGGGCAGATACTAGCCAAAAACATTCAGTACTTC
- | TRBJ2-3 | TRBV20-1 | few | CSATPSTDTQYF | TGCAGTGCAACTCCTAGCACAGATACGCAGTATTTT
- | TRBJ2-5 | TRBV6-2/TRBV6-3 | many | CASSLLTGVLETQYF | TGTGCCAGCAGTCTACTTACGGGAGTACTGGAGACCCAGTACTTC
- | TRBJ2-7 | TRBV9 | few | CASSDSGVGEQYF | TGTGCCAGCAGCGACTCAGGGGTGGGGGAGCAGTACTTC
- | TRBJ1-5 | TRBV11-2 | few | CASSKGPAGQPQHF | TGTGCCAGCAGCAAGGGCCCAGCAGGTCAGCCCCAGCATTTT
- | TRBJ2-7 | TRBV5-5 | - | CASSPGTRSYEQYF | TGTGCCAGCAGCCCCGGGACGCGCAGCTACGAGCAGTACTTC
- | TRBJ2-2 | TRBV4-2 | - | CASSQALPENTGELFF | TGTGCCAGCAGCCAAGCACTTCCAGAGAACACCGGGGAGCTGTTTTTT
- | TRBJ2-3 | TRBV20-1 | many | CSARDGGWDTDTQYF | TGCAGTGCTAGAGATGGCGGGTGGGACACAGATACGCAGTATTTT
- | TRBJ2-4 | TRBV9 | few | CASSPRTAKNIQYF | TGTGCCAGCAGCCCAAGGACAGCCAAAAACATTCAGTACTTC